The rows below give T cell receptor beta chains drawn from one sample of a study of shared clonotypes between healthy human individuals. Using immunoSEQ multiplex PCR, the repertoire was profiled, and TCRdb retains in-frame clones only, with some absent. The repertoire holds over a million clones, with roughly 95% as singletons. Sequencing was carried out using naive CD4+ T cells sorted from blood. Receptors originate from a man aged 25-40 years in good health. CDR3s include the opening cysteine and the closing phenylalanine or tryptophan. D genes are given only for firm matches. Size values are once, few and many counts, or a class for expanded clones, and some rows have none.

-,-,TRBJ1-5,TRBV5-5,CASSFAGIYQPQHF,TGTGCCAGCAGCTTTGCGGGGATCTATCAGCCCCAGCATTTT
once,-,TRBJ1-3,TRBV2,CASSRVSSGNTIYF,TGTGCCAGCAGCAGGGTTTCGTCTGGAAACACCATATATTTT
-,TRBD1,TRBJ1-2,TRBV14,CASSQADRGDYGYTF,TGTGCCAGCAGCCAAGCGGACAGGGGGGACTATGGCTACACCTTC
-,-,TRBJ2-4,TRBV28,CASSPRRRGRGGSAKNIQYF,TGTGCCAGCAGTCCCCGGAGGAGGGGCCGAGGGGGGTCTGCCAAAAACATTCAGTACTTC
-,-,TRBJ1-5,TRBV15,CATSRDKRTVLAPQHF,TGTGCCACCAGCAGAGACAAAAGGACAGTTCTAGCGCCCCAGCATTTT
-,-,TRBJ2-7,TRBV5-6,CASSWVRVSGEQYF,TGTGCCAGCAGCTGGGTACGGGTTTCCGGCGAGCAGTACTTC
-,TRBD2,TRBJ2-1,TRBV18,CASSPTGAGGYNEQFF,TGTGCCAGCTCACCTACTGGAGCGGGAGGGTACAATGAGCAGTTCTTC
-,-,TRBJ2-6,TRBV5-5,CASSLVTGTRVSGANVLTF,TGTGCCAGCAGCTTGGTCACCGGGACACGGGTCTCTGGGGCCAACGTCCTGACTTTC
-,-,TRBJ2-3,TRBV19,CASSIAKGAGPKDTQYF,TGTGCCAGTAGTATAGCCAAGGGAGCCGGGCCGAAAGATACGCAGTATTTT
-,-,TRBJ2-7,TRBV11-2,CASSRQSEQYF,TGTGCCAGCAGTCGACAGTCCGAGCAGTACTTC
once,TRBD2,TRBJ2-1,TRBV10-3,CAMGLAGGSYNEQFF,TGTGCCATGGGACTAGCGGGAGGATCCTACAATGAGCAGTTCTTC
-,-,TRBJ2-7,TRBV9,CASSVSYRSYEQYF,TGTGCCAGCAGCGTATCGTACCGCTCCTACGAGCAGTACTTC
-,TRBD1,TRBJ1-5,TRBV6-6,CASSQQGVQPQHF,TGTGCCAGCAGTCAACAGGGGGTTCAGCCCCAGCATTTT
once,-,TRBJ2-7,TRBV18,CASSPAGNEQYF,TGTGCCAGCTCACCAGCAGGGAACGAGCAGTACTTC
-,TRBD2,TRBJ2-7,TRBV5-4,CASSLSGRMTYEQYF,TGTGCCAGCAGCCTAAGCGGGAGGATGACCTACGAGCAGTACTTC
once,-,TRBJ2-1,TRBV10-1,CASSEIGPQGNEQFF,TGCGCCAGCAGTGAGATAGGTCCACAAGGTAATGAGCAGTTCTTC
-,-,TRBJ2-2,TRBV7-9,CASSLGGRNTGELFF,TGTGCCAGCAGCTTAGGTGGGAGGAACACCGGGGAGCTGTTTTTT
-,TRBD1,TRBJ1-2,TRBV18,CASSPLGQGKGGYTF,TGTGCCAGCTCACCCCTGGGACAGGGAAAGGGTGGCTACACCTTC
-,-,TRBJ1-2,TRBV7-9,CASSRDLLNYGYTF,TGTGCCAGCAGCAGGGATCTCCTAAACTATGGCTACACCTTC
-,-,TRBJ2-3,TRBV7-3,CASSRGDTQYF,TGTGCCAGCAGCCGGGGAGATACGCAGTATTTT
-,-,TRBJ2-7,TRBV7-9,CASSTRSSIDFLYEQYF,TGTGCCAGCAGCACGCGGAGCTCAATCGACTTCCTTTACGAGCAGTACTTC
-,TRBD2,TRBJ2-3,TRBV5-1,CASSFGAGVSTDTQYF,TGCGCCAGCAGCTTCGGGGCGGGAGTTAGCACAGATACGCAGTATTTT
-,TRBD1,TRBJ1-5,TRBV7-2,CASSGFDRGLGQPQHF,TGTGCCAGCAGCGGATTCGACAGGGGGCTCGGACAGCCCCAGCATTTT
-,-,TRBJ1-2,TRBV7-2,CASGSRGYGYTF,TGTGCCAGCGGGAGCCGAGGCTATGGCTACACCTTC
-,-,TRBJ1-4,TRBV9,CASSVSEGGALFF,TGTGCCAGCAGCGTATCGGAGGGGGGGGCACTGTTTTTT
-,-,TRBJ1-4,TRBV28,CASTVQGVNEKLFF,TGTGCCAGCACCGTCCAGGGTGTTAATGAAAAACTGTTTTTT
-,TRBD2,TRBJ2-7,TRBV6-1,CASSPIAGGPSEQYF,TGTGCCAGCAGTCCTATAGCGGGAGGGCCCTCCGAGCAGTACTTC
-,-,TRBJ2-2,TRBV6-4,CASRGSSEDSPGSCFF,-
-,-,TRBJ1-1,TRBV19,CASSPSRLTEAFF,TGTGCCAGTAGTCCGTCTAGGTTAACTGAAGCTTTCTTT
once,TRBD1,TRBJ2-7,TRBV5-4,CASSSPGTVNYEQYF,TGTGCCAGCAGCTCCCCCGGGACAGTTAACTACGAGCAGTACTTC
-,-,TRBJ2-2,TRBV9,CASSVGWAGELFF,TGTGCCAGCAGCGTAGGGTGGGCCGGGGAGCTGTTTTTT
-,-,TRBJ2-5,TRBV5-5,CASSLAGGETQYF,TGTGCCAGCAGCTTGGCCGGGGGAGAGACCCAGTACTTC
-,-,TRBJ2-5,TRBV6-5,CASSSLSTVQETQYF,TGTGCCAGCAGTTCCCTTTCGACGGTCCAAGAGACCCAGTACTTC
-,-,TRBJ1-1,TRBV27,CASFRGGGTEAFF,TGTGCCAGCTTTAGGGGGGGCGGCACTGAAGCTTTCTTT
-,-,TRBJ2-3,TRBV11-1,CASSPDGGSTDTQYF,TGTGCCAGCAGCCCGGACGGTGGTAGCACAGATACGCAGTATTTT
-,-,TRBJ2-7,TRBV2,CASKRTDLAYEQYF,TGTGCCAGCAAGAGGACAGATCTAGCCTACGAGCAGTACTTC
-,-,TRBJ2-4,TRBV6-1,CASSEALSRNIAKNIQYF,TGTGCCAGCAGTGAAGCCTTATCCAGGAATATAGCCAAAAACATTCAGTACTTC
-,TRBD1,TRBJ1-4,TRBV28,CASSLVQGLSEKLFF,TGTGCCAGCAGTTTAGTACAGGGGTTGAGTGAAAAACTGTTTTTT
-,TRBD2,TRBJ2-7,TRBV6-5,CASSPWASGSYEQYF,TGTGCCAGCAGTCCCTGGGCTAGCGGCTCCTACGAGCAGTACTTC
-,TRBD2,TRBJ2-1,TRBV25-1,CASSERLAGGNEQFF,TGTGCCAGCAGTGAAAGACTAGCGGGAGGCAATGAGCAGTTCTTC
-,TRBD1,TRBJ1-2,TRBV29-1,CSVVGDREYGYTF,TGCAGCGTTGTCGGGGACAGGGAGTATGGCTACACCTTC
once,TRBD1,TRBJ2-5,TRBV11-3,CASSSGQTQETQYF,TGTGCCAGCAGCTCGGGACAGACCCAAGAGACCCAGTACTTC
-,-,TRBJ2-1,TRBV9,CASSVASATAYQFF,TGTGCCAGCAGCGTAGCTTCGGCTACTGCTTATCAGTTCTTC
once,-,TRBJ2-7,TRBV7-3,CASSLGTGTSYEQYF,TGTGCCAGCAGCCTCGGGACTGGGACGTCCTACGAGCAGTACTTC
-,-,TRBJ1-1,TRBV18,CASSQKPTSMNTEAFF,TGTGCCAGCTCCCAGAAGCCGACTTCAATGAACACTGAAGCTTTCTTT
-,-,TRBJ1-1,TRBV28,CASSFSTNTEAFF,TGTGCCAGCAGTTTCTCTACGAACACTGAAGCTTTCTTT
-,TRBD2,TRBJ2-7,TRBV6-5,CASRTSGRTYEQYF,TGTGCCAGCAGAACTAGCGGGAGAACTTACGAGCAGTACTTC
-,-,TRBJ2-3,TRBV7-2,CASSLVRLSTDTQYF,TGTGCCAGCAGCTTAGTTCGTCTGAGCACAGATACGCAGTATTTT
once,-,TRBJ2-7,TRBV27,CASRTVIQGTYEQYF,TGTGCCAGCAGGACGGTGATCCAGGGGACGTACGAGCAGTACTTC
-,TRBD1,TRBJ2-7,TRBV28,CASSAGGRSGEQYF,TGTGCCAGCAGTGCAGGGGGACGATCCGGCGAGCAGTACTTC
-,-,TRBJ1-1,TRBV5-5,CASSLWGEGTEAFF,TGTGCCAGCAGCTTGTGGGGGGAGGGCACTGAAGCTTTCTTT
-,-,TRBJ2-3,TRBV11-1,CASSSTTDSDTQYF,TGTGCCAGCAGCTCCACCACTGACTCAGATACGCAGTATTTT
-,TRBD2,TRBJ2-1,TRBV29-1,CSVEGLAKSSYNEQFF,TGCAGCGTTGAGGGACTAGCGAAGAGCTCCTACAATGAGCAGTTCTTC